This T cell receptor (beta chain) was documented in a study of T-cell memory formation after mild COVID-19. TCRdb re-called the 5' RACE reads through MiXCR, storing one row per CDR3 protein. The table shows approximately 260,000 distinct CDR3 sequences, with about 20% occurring only once. Looked up from germline, CDR1 is LGHNA and CDR2 is YNFKEQ. This CDR3 has 15 residues. V lost 4 bases and J lost 0, with 13 bases in between. The TCR originated in a man younger than 35 who had mild COVID-19 (a few samples of this study predate the infection). Cell type and time point are not known. Sample: PBMCs or a T cell subset sorted from them (not recorded which). This sequence joins TRBV4-2 and TRBJ2-7; perhaps D is TRBD1 or TRBD2 (5 bases each). The CDR3 sequence: CASSPGTESSYEQYF. In DNA, the CDR3 is TGTGCCAGCAGCCCGGGGACCGAGAGCTCCTACGAGCAGTACTTC.